This T cell receptor beta chain was captured by sequencing in a study of T cell responses to AZD1222 COVID-19 vaccine. Generated by immunoSEQ multiplex PCR, the TCRdb table keeps only in-frame clones and is missing some. The sample records over 85,000 clones, roughly 89% being singletons. Concerning this clone: Its specificity is not known.

Findings of the study overall: Spike-specific TCR breadth and depth grew following two AZD1222 doses. The sample set comprised mostly white British donors with more females, and clonal diversity was possibly underestimated.

Sample: peripheral blood, taken 28 days after the second AZD1222 dose. This TCR derives from an adult who received the AZD1222 COVID-19 vaccine.

CDR3 bases: TGCGCCAGCAGTACAGTCGAGACCCAGTACTTC. This gives the protein CASSTVETQYF. The chain has TRBV5-1 and TRBJ2-5, with unresolved D. V lost 5 bases and J 5 bases, leaving 7 bases between the germline ends. The germline V gene encodes CDR1 SGHRS and CDR2 YFSETQ. The CDR3 runs to 11 residues.